The sequence of this T cell receptor beta chain was determined in a study of blood T cells in healthy people across ages. Study-level findings and limits: The fall in TCR beta diversity per million T cells was roughly linear with age.

This clonotype was seen just once. No antigen is known for it. The CDR3 covers 15 residues. The germline CDR1 and CDR2 sequences are ENHRY and SYGVKD. With 0 bases removed from V and 4 bases from J, the gap between germline ends came to 12 bases. Alongside a J-beta primer mix, a sample-barcoded 5' primer served in a second PCR lasting roughly 7 to 11 cycles. Sequencing yielded, for each sample, at least 2.5 million paired-end reads carrying CDR3. TCRdb used MiXCR to reprocess the 5' RACE reads, holding one entry per CDR3 protein. Of roughly 650,000 distinct CDR3 sequences listed, 32% are singletons. The source is a woman of 80 years or more in good health. Sequenced: blood. The chain carries TRBV10-3 and TRBJ2-5; D gene unclear. CDR3 DNA sequence: TGTGCCATCAGTGAGTCGGGGATTCGTTTAGAGACCCAGTACTTC. It encodes CAISESGIRLETQYF.